The 25 T cell receptor beta chains given below trace back to one sample, sequenced in a study of shared clonotypes between healthy human individuals. Sequencing used immunoSEQ multiplex PCR; TCRdb keeps in-frame clones, though not all of them. The table shows approximately 710,000 clones, with roughly 87% occurring only once. Sequencing was performed on memory CD8+ T cells from PBMCs. Indicated subset: CD45RO+ cells pooled with CCR7-negative TemRA cells. The receptors shown here come from a man between 18 and 35 years old in good health. Some clones in this sample may be carry-over from other donors' samples.

J is TRBJ2-7 and V is TRBV30; no clear D. V lost 2 bases to trimming and J lost 2 bases, with 13 bases between them. Per the germline V gene, CDR1 is GTSNPN and CDR2 is SVGIG (reference sequence). The CDR3 runs to 14 residues. CDR3 region: CAWSSPWIPYEQYF. For the CDR3, the DNA is TGTGCCTGGAGTTCCCCGTGGATCCCCTACGAGCAGTACTTC.

The chain links TRBV28 to TRBJ2-5; D gene ambiguous. Germline V gene sequence: CDR1 MDHEN, CDR2 SYDVKM. The CDR3 length is 15 residues. Trimming pared 9 bases from V and 2 bases from J, leaving 19 bases between. The CDR3 sequence is CASGASLGLQETQYF. The CDR3 nucleotides read TGTGCCAGTGGCGCTTCTTTGGGCTTACAAGAGACCCAGTACTTC.

The chain is built from TRBV5-6 and TRBJ2-7; D is tentatively TRBD1 or TRBD2 (5 bases each). The CDR3 consists of 12 residues. Germline V gives CDR1 SGHDT, CDR2 YYEEEE. Trimming left V 2 bases short and J 5 bases short, with 8 bases between. The CDR3 coding sequence is TGTGCCAGCAGCTTACGAGGGGACGAGCAGTACTTC. It encodes CASSLRGDEQYF.

The chain joins TRBV9 to TRBJ2-1; no definite D call. V gave up 5 bases and J gave up 0 bases, with 6 bases separating them. CDR3 length: 13 amino acids. CDR1 is SGDLS and CDR2 is YYNGEE in the germline V gene. The CDR3 reads CASSMNSYNEQFF. DNA of the CDR3: TGTGCCAGCAGTATGAACTCCTACAATGAGCAGTTCTTC.

The genes are TRBV30 and TRBJ2-1, with D perhaps TRBD1 (6 bases). This CDR3 is built from 14 residues. Trimming stripped 4 bases from V and 6 bases from J, with 16 bases between. The germline gives CDR1 GTSNPN, CDR2 SVGIG (reference sequence). In DNA, the CDR3 is TGTGCCTGGATCGACAGGCGTAACTCCAATGAGCAGTTCTTC. This encodes CAWIDRRNSNEQFF.

The V gene is TRBV6-1, the J gene TRBJ1-5; a weak D match, TRBD1 (5 bases). This CDR3 region has 17 residues. Germline lookup yields CDR1 MNHNS and CDR2 SASEGT. V lost 4 bases and J 0 bases, leaving 16 bases between the germline ends. CDR3 loop: CASSVRLAGYSNQPQHF. The CDR3 nucleotides read TGTGCCAGCAGTGTTCGCCTCGCAGGGTATAGCAATCAGCCCCAGCATTTT.

This chain links TRBV15 with TRBJ1-1, with D uncertain. Germline lookup yields CDR1 LNHNV and CDR2 YYDKDF (reference sequence). Trimming shortened V by 0 bases and J by 5 bases, and 13 bases separated the two germline ends. This CDR3 region has 15 residues. The DNA for the CDR3 is TGTGCCACCAGCAGAGATCGCTACAGTGGGACTGAAGCTTTCTTT. This translates into CATSRDRYSGTEAFF.

CDR3 sequence: CASSTTGNSYNEQFF. The CDR3, as DNA: TGTGCCAGCAGCACGACGGGGAATTCCTACAATGAGCAGTTCTTC. V gene TRBV6-4 combines with J gene TRBJ2-1, with D tentatively TRBD2 (5 bases). Germline V lookup: CDR1 MRHNA, CDR2 SNTAGT. Deletions cut 6 bases from V and 1 base from J, with 13 bases between. CDR3 length equals 15 residues.

The chain couples TRBV7-9 to TRBJ2-7; 12 nucleotides line up with TRBD2. V was pared by 10 bases and J by 0 bases, with 10 bases of the junction left unmatched. The CDR3 consists of 16 residues. The V gene's germline CDR1 is SEHNR and CDR2 FQNEAQ (reference sequence). CDR3 region: CATPQGLAGFSYEQYF. Written as DNA, the CDR3 is TGTGCCACACCGCAAGGACTAGCGGGATTCTCCTACGAGCAGTACTTC.

Of note for this clone: The sample carries other DNA sequences with the same CDR3. This chain connects TRBV28 to TRBJ1-3; the D gene is possibly TRBD1 (5 bases). The germline gives CDR1 MDHEN, CDR2 SYDVKM. Trimming took 3 bases from V and 1 from J, leaving 10 bases between them. The CDR3 length is 15 residues. For the CDR3, the DNA is TGTGCCAGCAGTTTGAGGGGCGGTTCTGGAAACACCATATATTTT. Residues: CASSLRGGSGNTIYF.

This chain links TRBV28 with TRBJ2-1; D is perhaps TRBD1 (7 bases). Looked up from germline, CDR1 is MDHEN and CDR2 is SYDVKM. The CDR3 has 17 amino acids. V gave up 3 bases and J gave up 7 bases, with 22 bases separating them. The CDR3 DNA sequence: TGTGCCAGCAGTTTTTCAGTTGCCCGGCCAGGGGGGAATGAGCAGTTCTTC. This gives the protein CASSFSVARPGGNEQFF.

This sequence joins TRBV9 and TRBJ1-1; possible D gene TRBD1, 5 bases. This CDR3 contains 12 residues. Germline V gives CDR1 SGDLS, CDR2 YYNGEE. Trimming removed 3 bases from V and 10 bases from J, with 13 bases in between. CDR3 sequence reads: CASSAPGQAAFF. CDR3 DNA sequence: TGTGCCAGCAGCGCTCCTGGACAAGCAGCTTTCTTT.

The V call is TRBV11-1, the J call TRBJ2-3; D may match TRBD1 or TRBD2 (6 bases each). With 5 bases removed from V and 2 bases from J, the gap between germline ends came to 17 bases. The CDR3 is 16 amino acids. Looked up from germline, CDR1 is SGHAT and CDR2 is FQDESV (reference sequence). This chain's CDR3 is CASSEQGLSSTDTQYF. The DNA of the CDR3 is TGTGCCAGCAGCGAACAGGGACTCTCCTCCACAGATACGCAGTATTTT. Combining the CDR3 with reference TRBV11-1 and TRBJ2-3 gives the whole variable domain EAEVAQSPRYKITEKSQAVAFWCDPISGHATLYWYRQILGQGPELLVQFQDESVVDDSQLPKDRFSAERLKGVDSTLKIQPAELGDSAMYLCASSEQGLSSTDTQYFGPGTRLTVL.

The table lists this clone with a few counts. The chain has TRBV19 and TRBJ1-1; D gene ambiguous. This CDR3 is built from 11 residues. CDR1 and CDR2 (germline): LNHDA, SQIVND (reference sequence). With 7 bases removed from V and 1 base from J, the gap between germline ends came to 4 bases. CDR3 amino acids: CASKWNTEAFF. CDR3 in DNA: TGTGCCAGTAAATGGAACACTGAAGCTTTCTTT. Drawing the rest from reference TRBV19 and TRBJ1-1, the complete variable domain is DGGITQSPKYLFRKEGQNVTLSCEQNLNHDAMYWYRQDPGQGLRLIYYSQIVNDFQKGDIAEGYSVSREKKESFPLTVTSAQKNPTAFYLCASKWNTEAFFGQGTRLTVV.

The chain combines TRBV28 with TRBJ1-1, with a tentative D call TRBD1 (5 bases). V was trimmed by 7 bases and J by 0 bases, leaving 18 bases between them. CDR3 length: 16 amino acids. The germline V gene encodes CDR1 MDHEN and CDR2 SYDVKM. Here the CDR3 reads CASILTGGRMNTEAFF. The CDR3 bases are TGTGCCAGCATCCTGACGGGGGGGAGGATGAACACTGAAGCTTTCTTT.

The chain combines TRBV28 with TRBJ2-4; D remains ambiguous. Per germline, CDR1 MDHEN and CDR2 SYDVKM. The V end was cut by 4 bases, the J end by 3 bases, with 19 bases between. This CDR3 has 17 residues. Here the CDR3 reads CASSSVAKGRFKNIQYF. In DNA, the CDR3 is TGTGCCAGCAGTTCAGTCGCCAAAGGACGGTTCAAAAACATTCAGTACTTC.

The chain combines TRBV11-2 with TRBJ1-5, with TRBD1 identical over 7 bases. The CDR3 has 15 residues. V lost 4 bases to trimming and J lost 0 bases; unmatched junction nucleotides: 3. CDR1 is SGHAT and CDR2 is FQNNGV in the germline V gene. The CDR3 spells CASSSDRDSNQPQHF. CDR3 in DNA: TGTGCCAGCAGCTCCGACAGGGATAGCAATCAGCCCCAGCATTTT.

The chain recombines TRBV9 with TRBJ2-1, with TRBD2 identical over 9 bases. Germline V gene sequence: CDR1 SGDLS, CDR2 YYNGEE. Unmatched junction bases numbered 7, after V lost 2 bases and J lost 4 bases. The CDR3 runs to 16 residues. The CDR3 sequence is CASSVQREVGYNEQFF. CDR3 DNA sequence: TGTGCCAGCAGCGTCCAGCGGGAGGTGGGGTACAATGAGCAGTTCTTC.

The chain carries TRBV19 and TRBJ1-2; tentatively, D is TRBD1 (6 bases). This CDR3 contains 18 residues. V was trimmed by 2 bases and J by 6 bases, leaving 25 bases between them. CDR1 is LNHDA, CDR2 SQIVND, per germline (reference sequence). For the CDR3, the DNA is TGTGCCAGTAGTATACCATCGGATGGGCAGGGGAACGCGGATGGCTACACCTTC. It translates to CASSIPSDGQGNADGYTF.

The chain joins TRBV7-9 to TRBJ2-7; tentative D call: TRBD1 (6 bases). The V and J ends lost 5 bases and 3 bases respectively, with 23 bases between them. Germline CDR1 is SEHNR and CDR2 is FQNEAQ (reference sequence). The length of the CDR3 is 17 residues. In nucleotides, the CDR3 is TGTGCCAGCAGCGGGGCACAGGGTCCGGTCTTGGTCTACGAGCAGTACTTC. Its protein product is CASSGAQGPVLVYEQYF.

The chain carries TRBV21-1 and TRBJ2-7; TRBD1 was called by the table and not checked on the DNA. TRBV21-1 is a pseudogene. The CDR3 consists of 18 residues. The CDR3 here is CASSKPQLAGLDLGEQYF. DNA for the CDR3: TGTGCCAGCAGCAAACCCCAGTTGGCAGGGTTGGATTTAGGCGAGCAGTACTTC.

The genes are TRBV6-5 and TRBJ2-5; D remains ambiguous. The CDR3 spans 16 residues. From germline, CDR1 is MNHEY and CDR2 SVGAGI. The V gene lost 2 bases and the J gene lost 1 base, with 14 bases spanning the gap. CDR3 residues: CASSYARYKTQETQYF. CDR3 DNA sequence: TGTGCCAGCAGTTACGCCCGATATAAGACCCAAGAGACCCAGTACTTC.

The chain is built from TRBV4-1 and TRBJ2-2, with 11 bases fitting TRBD2. CDR3 length equals 17 residues. Germline CDR1 reads MGHRA; CDR2 reads YSYEKL. Trimming cost V 5 bases and J 6 bases; bases outside gene matches: 11. The CDR3 loop reads CASSYHSGRALSGELFF. CDR3 nucleotide sequence: TGCGCCAGCAGCTATCATAGCGGGAGGGCCCTATCCGGGGAGCTGTTTTTT.

This sequence joins TRBV11-2 and TRBJ2-7, with D unresolved. The length of the CDR3 is 13 residues. The V gene's germline CDR1 is SGHAT and CDR2 FQNNGV. V lost 3 bases and J 2 bases, leaving 8 bases between the germline ends. The CDR3 DNA reads as TGTGCCAGCAGCTTTCTGGATCCCTACGAGCAGTACTTC. This encodes CASSFLDPYEQYF.

V is TRBV27 and J is TRBJ2-6; D unclear. V gave up 5 bases and J gave up 9 bases, with 11 bases separating them. This CDR3 region has 13 residues. Germline CDR1 and CDR2: MNHEY and SMNVEV (reference sequence). Here the CDR3 reads CASSPRTINVLTF. In DNA form, the CDR3 reads TGTGCCAGCAGTCCCCGGACGATCAACGTCCTGACTTTC. The full variable domain, its missing parts supplied by reference TRBV27 and TRBJ2-6, is EAQVTQNPRYLITVTGKKLTVTCSQNMNHEYMSWYRQDPGLGLRQIYYSMNVEVTDKGDVPEGYKVSRKEKRNFPLILESPSPNQTSLYFCASSPRTINVLTFGAGSRLTVL.